A selection of T cell receptor beta chains follows, all from one sample in a study of shared clonotypes between healthy human individuals. Clones were sequenced by immunoSEQ multiplex PCR, and TCRdb holds only the in-frame ones, with some missing. The sample has about 560,000 clones; roughly four fifths are singletons. Sample: PBMCs. The receptors come from a woman aged 40 to 50 in good health. Some clones in this sample may be carry-over from other donors' samples. Each CDR3 is given with its conserved first and last residue. The D gene is left open where the match is weak. Size is stated for part of the rows, as once, few or many counts, or as a class when the clone is expanded.

clone size,J gene,D gene,V gene,CDR3 DNA,CDR3 protein
few,TRBJ2-1,NA,TRBV10-2,TGCGCCAGCAGTGACAGGGGCGCCCTAGGCTACAATGAGCAGTTCTTC,CASSDRGALGYNEQFF
NA,TRBJ2-1,TRBD2,TRBV2,TGTGCCAGCAGTGGACTCGGGACTAGTCGGAATGAGCAGTTCTTC,CASSGLGTSRNEQFF
NA,TRBJ1-4,NA,TRBV5-1,TGCGCCAGCAGCGGGGTTGGGGCTCAAAAACTGTTTTTT,CASSGVGAQKLFF
NA,TRBJ1-1,NA,TRBV14,TGTGCCAGCAGCCAAGTGGCAGGGCGAGCTGAAGCTTTCTTT,CASSQVAGRAEAFF
once,TRBJ2-3,TRBD1,TRBV6-6,TGTGCCAGCACAAGAGTCCGGGACAGGGACACAGATACGCAGTATTTT,CASTRVRDRDTDTQYF
NA,TRBJ2-3,NA,TRBV29-1,TGCAGCGTTGAAGGGGTGGCAGGGTTAAGCACAGATACGCAGTATTTT,CSVEGVAGLSTDTQYF
NA,TRBJ2-7,NA,TRBV5-6,TGTGCCAGCAGCTTGGGGGTTCTGCGGGGCATAAGCTACGAGCAGTACTTC,CASSLGVLRGISYEQYF
NA,TRBJ2-1,TRBD1,TRBV15,TGTGCCACCAGCAACCCCGGGACAGATTCCTACAATGAGCAGTTCTTC,CATSNPGTDSYNEQFF
NA,TRBJ1-4,NA,TRBV28,TGTGCCAGCAGTCTCCCCGGAAACGCTAATGAAAAACTGTTTTTT,CASSLPGNANEKLFF
NA,TRBJ1-4,TRBD1,TRBV4-3,TGCGCCAGCAGCCAATCCGGGACAGGGGTTGAAAAACTGTTTTTT,CASSQSGTGVEKLFF
NA,TRBJ2-1,TRBD2,TRBV27,TGTGCCAGCAGTTTACGACTAGCTCCCAAGTCGGGGCAGTTCTTC,CASSLRLAPKSGQFF
NA,TRBJ1-4,NA,TRBV5-1,TGCGCCAGCAGCTTGGGAGGAAGAGGGAGGGAAAAACTGTTTTTT,CASSLGGRGREKLFF
once,TRBJ2-3,TRBD2,TRBV27,TGTGCCAGCAGTCGCGGACTAGCGGGAGTTGCTAGCACAGATACGCAGTATTTT,CASSRGLAGVASTDTQYF
NA,TRBJ1-1,NA,TRBV5-4,TGTGCCAGCAGCTTAACACCGAACACTGAAGCTTTCTTT,CASSLTPNTEAFF